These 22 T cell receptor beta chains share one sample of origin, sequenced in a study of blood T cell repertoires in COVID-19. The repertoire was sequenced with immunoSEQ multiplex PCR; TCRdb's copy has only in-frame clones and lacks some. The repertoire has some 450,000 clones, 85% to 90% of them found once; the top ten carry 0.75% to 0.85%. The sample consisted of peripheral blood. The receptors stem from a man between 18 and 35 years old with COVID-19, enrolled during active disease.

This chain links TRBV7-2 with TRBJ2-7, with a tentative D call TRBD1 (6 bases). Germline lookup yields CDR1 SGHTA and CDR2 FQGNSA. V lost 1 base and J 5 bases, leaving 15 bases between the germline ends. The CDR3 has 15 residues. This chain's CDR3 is CASSLGSGTGNEQYF. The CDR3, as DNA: TGTGCCAGCAGCTTAGGGTCGGGAACAGGGAACGAGCAGTACTTC.

CDR3 bases: TGCGCCAGCAGCTACCCCTCGACTAGCACGGCAGATACGCAGTATTTT. This gives the protein CASSYPSTSTADTQYF. The rearrangement uses TRBV5-1 and TRBJ2-3; TRBD2 matches at 7 bases. The CDR3 spans 16 residues. Germline CDR1 and CDR2: SGHRS and YFSETQ. The V gene end was trimmed by 3 bases and the J gene end by 4 bases; junction bases not matched to a gene: 11.

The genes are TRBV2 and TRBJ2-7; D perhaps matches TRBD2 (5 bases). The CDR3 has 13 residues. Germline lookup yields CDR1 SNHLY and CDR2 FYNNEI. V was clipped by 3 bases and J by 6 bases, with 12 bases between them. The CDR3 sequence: CASSDSIASEQYF. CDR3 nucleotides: TGTGCCAGCAGTGATTCAATAGCGTCCGAGCAGTACTTC.

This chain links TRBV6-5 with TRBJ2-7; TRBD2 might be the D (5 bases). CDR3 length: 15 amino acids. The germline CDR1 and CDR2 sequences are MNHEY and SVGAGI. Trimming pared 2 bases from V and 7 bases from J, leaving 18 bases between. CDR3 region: CASSYRPSTPEEQYF. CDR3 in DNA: TGTGCCAGCAGTTACAGGCCTAGCACCCCGGAGGAGCAGTACTTC.

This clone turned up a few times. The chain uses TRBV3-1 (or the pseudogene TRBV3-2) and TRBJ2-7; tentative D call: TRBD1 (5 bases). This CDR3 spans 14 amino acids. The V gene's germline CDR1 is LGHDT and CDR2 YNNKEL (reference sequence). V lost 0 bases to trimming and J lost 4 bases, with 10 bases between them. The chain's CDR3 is CASSQEGEGYEQYF. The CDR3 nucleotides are TGTGCCAGCAGCCAAGAAGGGGAAGGGTACGAGCAGTACTTC.

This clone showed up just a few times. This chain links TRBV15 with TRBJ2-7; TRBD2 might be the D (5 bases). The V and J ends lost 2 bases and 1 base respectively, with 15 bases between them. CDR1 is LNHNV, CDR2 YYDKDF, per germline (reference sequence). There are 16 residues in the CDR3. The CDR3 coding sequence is TGTGCCACCAGCAGATCCCCCGGAGGAGGTTCCTACGAGCAGTACTTC. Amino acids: CATSRSPGGGSYEQYF.

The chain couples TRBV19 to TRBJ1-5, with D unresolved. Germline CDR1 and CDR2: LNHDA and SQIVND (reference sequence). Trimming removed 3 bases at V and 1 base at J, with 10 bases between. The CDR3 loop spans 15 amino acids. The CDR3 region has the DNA TGTGCCAGTAGTATGAGGGAATTGAGCAATCAGCCCCAGCATTTT. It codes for CASSMRELSNQPQHF.

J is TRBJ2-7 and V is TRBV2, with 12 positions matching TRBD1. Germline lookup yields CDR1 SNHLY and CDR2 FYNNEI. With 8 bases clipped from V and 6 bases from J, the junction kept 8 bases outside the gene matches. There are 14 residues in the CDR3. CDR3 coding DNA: TGTGCCAGCGAGGGACAGGGGGCGCTGGGCGAGCAGTACTTC. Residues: CASEGQGALGEQYF.

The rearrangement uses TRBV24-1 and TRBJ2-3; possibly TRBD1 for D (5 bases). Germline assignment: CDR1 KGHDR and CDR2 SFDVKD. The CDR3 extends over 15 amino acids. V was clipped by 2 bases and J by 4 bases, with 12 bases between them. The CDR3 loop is CATSDSPRAADTQYF. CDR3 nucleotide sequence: TGTGCCACCAGTGATTCCCCCAGGGCGGCAGATACGCAGTATTTT.

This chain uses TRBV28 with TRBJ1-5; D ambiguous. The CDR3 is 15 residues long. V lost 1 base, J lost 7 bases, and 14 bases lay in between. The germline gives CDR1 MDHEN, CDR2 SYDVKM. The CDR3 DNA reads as TGTGCCAGCAGTTTATATCGGGTGAACGGACAGCCCCAGCATTTT. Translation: CASSLYRVNGQPQHF. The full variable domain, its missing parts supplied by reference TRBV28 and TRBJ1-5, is DVKVTQSSRYLVKRTGEKVFLECVQDMDHENMFWYRQDPGLGLRLIYFSYDVKMKEKGDIPEGYSVSREKKERFSLILESASTNQTSMYLCASSLYRVNGQPQHFGDGTRLSIL.

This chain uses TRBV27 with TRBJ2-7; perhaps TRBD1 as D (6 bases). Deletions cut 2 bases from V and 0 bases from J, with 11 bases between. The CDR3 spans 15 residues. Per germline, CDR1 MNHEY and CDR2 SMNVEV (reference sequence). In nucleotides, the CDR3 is TGTGCCAGCAGTTTAACAGGGTTCGGCTCCTACGAGCAGTACTTC. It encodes CASSLTGFGSYEQYF.

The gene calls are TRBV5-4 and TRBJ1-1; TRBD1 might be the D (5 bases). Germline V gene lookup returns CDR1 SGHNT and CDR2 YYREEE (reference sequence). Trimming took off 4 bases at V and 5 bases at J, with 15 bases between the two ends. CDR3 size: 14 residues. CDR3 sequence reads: CASSTGRGETEAFF. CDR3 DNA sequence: TGTGCCAGCAGCACCGGTAGGGGCGAGACTGAAGCTTTCTTT.

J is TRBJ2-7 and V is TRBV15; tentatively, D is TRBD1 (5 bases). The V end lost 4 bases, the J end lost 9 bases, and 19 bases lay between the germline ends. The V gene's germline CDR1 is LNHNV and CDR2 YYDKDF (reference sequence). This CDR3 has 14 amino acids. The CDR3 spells CATSTRATTRRQYF. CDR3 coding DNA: TGTGCCACCAGCACCAGGGCAACGACGCGTCGGCAGTACTTC.

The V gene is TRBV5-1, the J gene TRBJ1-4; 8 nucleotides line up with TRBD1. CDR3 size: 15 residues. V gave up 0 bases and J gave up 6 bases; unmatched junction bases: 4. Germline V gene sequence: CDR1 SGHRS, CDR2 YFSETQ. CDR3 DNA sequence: TGCGCCAGCAGCTTGGCACAGGGGGGCCATGAAAAACTGTTTTTT. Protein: CASSLAQGGHEKLFF.

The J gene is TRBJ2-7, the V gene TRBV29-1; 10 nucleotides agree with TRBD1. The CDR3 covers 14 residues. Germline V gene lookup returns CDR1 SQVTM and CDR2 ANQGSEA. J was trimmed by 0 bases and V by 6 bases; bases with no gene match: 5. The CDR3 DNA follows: TGCAGCGTAAGACAGGGGGCCAACTCCTACGAGCAGTACTTC. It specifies CSVRQGANSYEQYF.

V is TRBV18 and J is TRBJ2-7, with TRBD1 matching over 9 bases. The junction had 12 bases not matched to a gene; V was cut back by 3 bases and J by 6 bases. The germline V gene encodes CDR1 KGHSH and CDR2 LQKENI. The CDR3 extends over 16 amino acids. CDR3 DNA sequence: TGTGCCAGCTCACCTAACACAGGGGGCCGGTCTGCCGAGCAGTACTTC. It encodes CASSPNTGGRSAEQYF.

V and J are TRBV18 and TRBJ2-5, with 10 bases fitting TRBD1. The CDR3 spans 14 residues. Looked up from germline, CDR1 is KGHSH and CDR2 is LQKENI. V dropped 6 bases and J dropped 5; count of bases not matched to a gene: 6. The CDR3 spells CASSSDRGQETQYF. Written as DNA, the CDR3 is TGTGCCAGCTCCTCCGACAGGGGGCAGGAGACCCAGTACTTC.

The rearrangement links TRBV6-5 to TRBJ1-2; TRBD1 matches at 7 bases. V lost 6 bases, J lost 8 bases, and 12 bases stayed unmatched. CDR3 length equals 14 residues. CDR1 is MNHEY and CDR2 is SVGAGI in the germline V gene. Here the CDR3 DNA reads TGTGCCAGCAGAACGCGACAGGGTGTGGGGGGCTACACCTTC. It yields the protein CASRTRQGVGGYTF.

CDR3 coding DNA: TGTGCCAGCAGTGGGACAGGGGCCAGGTATGGCTACACCTTC. It specifies CASSGTGARYGYTF. The gene calls are TRBV2 and TRBJ1-2, with 9 bases matching TRBD1. The CDR3 has 14 residues. Germline assignment: CDR1 SNHLY and CDR2 FYNNEI. V shed 4 bases and J 5 bases; nucleotides not matched to a gene: 5. Based on the CDR3 plus reference TRBV2 and TRBJ1-2, the full variable domain is EPEVTQTPSHQVTQMGQEVILRCVPISNHLYFYWYRQILGQKVEFLVSFYNNEISEKSEIFDDQFSVERPDGSNFTLKIRSTKLEDSAMYFCASSGTGARYGYTFGSGTRLTVV.

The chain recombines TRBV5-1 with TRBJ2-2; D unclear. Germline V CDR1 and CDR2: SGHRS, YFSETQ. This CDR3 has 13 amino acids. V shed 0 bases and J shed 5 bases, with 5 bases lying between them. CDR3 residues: CASSLDNTGELFF. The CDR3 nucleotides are TGCGCCAGCAGCTTGGACAATACCGGGGAGCTGTTTTTT. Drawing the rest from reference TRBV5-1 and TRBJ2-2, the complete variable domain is KAGVTQTPRYLIKTRGQQVTLSCSPISGHRSVSWYQQTPGQGLQFLFEYFSETQRNKGNFPGRFSGRQFSNSRSEMNVSTLELGDSALYLCASSLDNTGELFFGEGSRLTVL.

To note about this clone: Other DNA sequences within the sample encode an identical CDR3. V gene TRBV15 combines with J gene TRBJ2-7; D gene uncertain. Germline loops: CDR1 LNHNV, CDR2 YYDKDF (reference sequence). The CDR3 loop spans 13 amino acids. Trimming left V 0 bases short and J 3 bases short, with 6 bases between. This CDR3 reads CATSRDPGYEQYF. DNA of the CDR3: TGTGCCACCAGCAGAGATCCAGGCTACGAGCAGTACTTC.

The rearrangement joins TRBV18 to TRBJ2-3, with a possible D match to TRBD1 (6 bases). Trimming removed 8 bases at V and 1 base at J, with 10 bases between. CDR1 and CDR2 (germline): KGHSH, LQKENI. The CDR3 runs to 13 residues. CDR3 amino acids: CASGEGGTDTQYF. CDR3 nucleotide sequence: TGTGCCAGCGGCGAGGGGGGCACAGATACGCAGTATTTT.